Shown below are 17 T cell receptor beta chains from a single sample sequenced in a study of blood T cell repertoires in COVID-19. The repertoire was sequenced with immunoSEQ multiplex PCR; TCRdb's copy has only in-frame clones and lacks some. This sample has roughly 160,000 clones, with almost 85% found just once. Sequencing was performed on peripheral blood. The receptor set was obtained from a woman older than 75 with COVID-19, enrolled during active disease.

The rearrangement joins TRBV27 to TRBJ1-2; no clear D. V shed 5 bases and J shed 4 bases, with 11 bases lying between them. The CDR3 runs to 13 residues. Per germline, CDR1 MNHEY and CDR2 SMNVEV (reference sequence). CDR3 residues: CASSKTGSYGYTF. Written as DNA, the CDR3 is TGTGCCAGCAGTAAAACCGGGAGCTATGGCTACACCTTC.

The chain carries TRBV28 and TRBJ2-2; 7 positions match TRBD2. Germline-derived CDR1 and CDR2 are MDHEN and SYDVKM. The ends lost 5 bases at V and 2 bases at J; junction bases unmatched: 8. This CDR3 spans 16 amino acids. The DNA for the CDR3 is TGTGCCAGCAGTGTGAGGGCTAGCGGAAACACCGGGGAGCTGTTTTTT. Amino acids: CASSVRASGNTGELFF.

This CDR3 is CSASSEEDQSTDTQYF. CDR3 bases: TGCAGTGCTAGTAGCGAAGAAGACCAAAGCACAGATACGCAGTATTTT. J is TRBJ2-3 and V is TRBV20-1; D perhaps matches TRBD2 (5 bases). The V end was cut by 3 bases, the J end by 0 bases, with 16 bases between. The CDR3 runs to 16 residues. The germline gives CDR1 DFQATT, CDR2 SNEGSKA (reference sequence).

In nucleotides, the CDR3 is TGCGCCAGCAGCTTAACGACAGGGTGGGATTACGAGCAGTACTTC. Its translation is CASSLTTGWDYEQYF. The V call is TRBV5-1, the J call TRBJ2-7; 7 positions agree with TRBD1. The germline CDR1 and CDR2 sequences are SGHRS and YFSETQ. Trimming took 2 bases from V and 4 from J; bases not matched to a gene: 9. CDR3 length: 15 residues.

This clone was counted between two and nine times. V usage is TRBV5-1 and J usage is TRBJ2-6, with 10 bases that match TRBD1. Per germline, CDR1 SGHRS and CDR2 YFSETQ. CDR3 size: 17 residues. The V gene end was trimmed by 0 bases and the J gene end by 5 bases; junction bases not matched to a gene: 5. The CDR3 DNA is TGCGCCAGCAGCTTGGGACAGGGGGCCGGCTGGGCCAACGTCCTGACTTTC. Translated: CASSLGQGAGWANVLTF. The full variable domain, its missing parts supplied by reference TRBV5-1 and TRBJ2-6, is KAGVTQTPRYLIKTRGQQVTLSCSPISGHRSVSWYQQTPGQGLQFLFEYFSETQRNKGNFPGRFSGRQFSNSRSEMNVSTLELGDSALYLCASSLGQGAGWANVLTFGAGSRLTVL.

The J gene is TRBJ2-7, the V gene TRBV14; the D gene is possibly TRBD1 (6 bases). Trimming shortened V by 2 bases and J by 5 bases, and 19 bases separated the two germline ends. This CDR3 has 16 amino acids. Germline V gene data show CDR1 as SGHDN and CDR2 as FVKESK. CDR3 sequence reads: CASSQLWGRPRDEQYF. In DNA form, the CDR3 reads TGTGCCAGCAGCCAACTATGGGGGCGTCCACGGGACGAGCAGTACTTC.

The sample holds one count of this clone. The CDR3 reads CASGQGTAFYGYTF. The DNA for the CDR3 is TGTGCCAGTGGTCAGGGGACAGCTTTCTATGGCTACACCTTC. The gene calls are TRBV25-1 and TRBJ1-2; the match to TRBD1 covers 7 bases. V shed 9 bases and J 4 bases; nucleotides not matched to a gene: 11. This CDR3 contains 14 residues. Per the germline V gene, CDR1 is MGHDK and CDR2 is SYGVNS.

The chain is built from TRBV7-2 and TRBJ2-1; D is undetermined. In germline, CDR1 is SGHTA, CDR2 FQGNSA. V lost 1 base to trimming and J lost 0 bases, with 13 bases between them. The CDR3 spans 17 residues. CDR3 nucleotide sequence: TGTGCCAGCAGCTTAGAACGGGTTCATCTCTCCTACAATGAGCAGTTCTTC. This codes for CASSLERVHLSYNEQFF.

The rearrangement links TRBV7-9 to TRBJ2-5, with 7 bases identical to TRBD1. Trimming cost V 4 bases and J 3 bases; bases outside gene matches: 5. This CDR3 spans 14 amino acids. Germline lookup yields CDR1 SEHNR and CDR2 FQNEAQ (reference sequence). The CDR3 loop reads CASSYRGMEETQYF. Here the CDR3 DNA reads TGTGCCAGCAGCTACAGGGGAATGGAAGAGACCCAGTACTTC.

The chain recombines TRBV27 with TRBJ2-5, with a possible D match to TRBD2 (5 bases). Looked up from germline, CDR1 is MNHEY and CDR2 is SMNVEV (reference sequence). The V and J ends lost 6 bases and 4 bases respectively, with 9 bases between them. This CDR3 comprises 12 residues. This chain's CDR3 is CASRSAGETQYF. Here the CDR3 DNA reads TGTGCCAGCAGGTCGGCGGGAGAGACCCAGTACTTC.

The chain couples TRBV3-1 (or the pseudogene TRBV3-2) to TRBJ2-1; D unclear. This CDR3 has 17 amino acids. Germline V lookup: CDR1 LGHDT, CDR2 YNNKEL (reference sequence). Between the trimmed V and J ends, which lost 4 bases and 3 bases, there was a span of 19 bases. Here the CDR3 reads CASSRSTSSAYYNEQFF. The CDR3 nucleotides read TGTGCCAGCAGCCGAAGCACTTCCTCTGCCTACTACAATGAGCAGTTCTTC.

The chain joins TRBV29-1 to TRBJ2-2; a weak D match, TRBD2 (5 bases). Germline values: CDR1 SQVTM, CDR2 ANQGSEA. V was shortened by 5 bases and J by 14 bases, with 18 bases between the two germline ends. This CDR3 spans 12 amino acids. Written as DNA, the CDR3 is TGCAGCGTTCCGGGATTTGCGAAATCACTGTTTTTT. The encoded protein is CSVPGFAKSLFF.

The chain couples TRBV18 to TRBJ2-3; D is possibly TRBD2 (5 bases). The CDR3 is made up of 16 amino acids. The V and J ends lost 1 base and 1 base respectively, with 12 bases between them. Germline CDR1 and CDR2: KGHSH and LQKENI. Here the CDR3 DNA reads TGTGCCAGCTCACCACGGGCTAGGACTGGCACAGATACGCAGTATTTT. Its protein product is CASSPRARTGTDTQYF.

V usage is TRBV2 and J usage is TRBJ2-1; 9 nucleotides line up with TRBD2. J lost 7 bases, V lost 6 bases, and 7 bases had no gene match. The germline gives CDR1 SNHLY, CDR2 FYNNEI. This CDR3 contains 14 residues. In DNA form, the CDR3 reads TGTGCCAGCAGACCTAGCGGGGTCTTGAATGAGCAGTTCTTC. Protein product: CASRPSGVLNEQFF.

The chain joins TRBV18 to TRBJ1-1; D is possibly TRBD1 (6 bases). Trimming took off 3 bases at V and 1 base at J, with 21 bases between the two ends. This CDR3 region has 18 residues. Germline V gene lookup returns CDR1 KGHSH and CDR2 LQKENI. The CDR3 DNA reads TGTGCCAGCTCACCCTTTATTCAACAGGGTGGAGAGAACACTGAAGCTTTCTTT. Translation gives CASSPFIQQGGENTEAFF.

The V and J genes are TRBV27 and TRBJ2-2; a weak D match, TRBD2 (7 bases). CDR3 length: 18 residues. Looked up from germline, CDR1 is MNHEY and CDR2 is SMNVEV (reference sequence). V was clipped by 8 bases and J by 0 bases, with 22 bases between them. CDR3 loop: CASPPARGASSNTGELFF. In nucleotides, the CDR3 is TGTGCCAGCCCACCCGCCCGGGGGGCCAGTTCGAACACCGGGGAGCTGTTTTTT.

The V call is TRBV11-2, the J call TRBJ2-7; TRBD1 matches 7 bases. This CDR3 is built from 16 residues. Germline V lookup: CDR1 SGHAT, CDR2 FQNNGV. V shed 1 base, J shed 3 bases, and the junction held 9 bases outside the gene matches. CDR3 loop: CASSLGGTAVHYEQYF. The CDR3 DNA sequence: TGTGCCAGCAGCTTAGGAGGGACAGCAGTCCACTACGAGCAGTACTTC.